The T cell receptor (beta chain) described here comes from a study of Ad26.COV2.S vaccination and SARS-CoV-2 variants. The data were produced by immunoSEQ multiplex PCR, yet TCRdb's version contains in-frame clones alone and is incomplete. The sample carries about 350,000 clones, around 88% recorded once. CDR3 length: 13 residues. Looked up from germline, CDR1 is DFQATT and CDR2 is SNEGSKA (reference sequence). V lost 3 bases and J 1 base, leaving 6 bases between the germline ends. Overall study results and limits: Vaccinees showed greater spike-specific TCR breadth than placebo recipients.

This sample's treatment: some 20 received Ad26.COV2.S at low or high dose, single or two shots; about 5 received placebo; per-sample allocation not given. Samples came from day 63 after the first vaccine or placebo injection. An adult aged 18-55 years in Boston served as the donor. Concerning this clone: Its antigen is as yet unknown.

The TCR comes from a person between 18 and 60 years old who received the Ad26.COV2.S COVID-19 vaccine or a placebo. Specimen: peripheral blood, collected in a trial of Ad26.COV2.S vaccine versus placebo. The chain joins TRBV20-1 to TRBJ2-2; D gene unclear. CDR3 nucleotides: TGCAGTGCTAGTTCGGTGAACACCGGGGAGCTGTTTTTT. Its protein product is CSASSVNTGELFF.